The subject of this entry is one T cell receptor beta chain. It lacks a known antigen. Per-nucleotide qualities are absent, and no much larger clonotype sits a single base away. This sample is part of a study of cytomegalovirus exposure and HLA in healthy donors (TCRdb year 2017). About the investigation overall: According to a later analysis, one platform produced both the approximately 110 validation repertoires and the 730 or so repertoires of the first cohort. High-throughput TCR immunosequencing, statistical association of individual TCRs with disease status, and machine learning were combined to predict cytomegalovirus infection status. The study aimed to test whether signatures of past pathogen exposure could be identified by cataloging public T cell receptors. Along with the approximately 650-subject first cohort, a separate validation cohort of 120 different subjects was used.

Donors formed part of the validation cohort, which comprised 120 subjects and was distinct from the first cohort of roughly 600 subjects. The library was prepared using the immunoSEQ multiplex PCR assay. In the original analysis: A statistical classification framework was built to diagnose cytomegalovirus status from the catalog of TCR beta chain sequences. TCRdb re-hosts the immuneACCESS table, in-frame sequences only. Its copies lack some clones; in the studies checked, an unresolved V gene accounts for under half of them, and the cause for the rest is not known. D and trimming come from the DNA, and the V and J calls and clone size come from that table. A total of 210,000 or so clones appear in this sample, around 90% of them only once. The biggest ten clones account for 2.5% to 3.5% of the sample. Points the paper makes about the study in general: The classifier was reported to diagnose cytomegalovirus status with high specificity and sensitivity in both the original and validation cohorts. While some public TCRs were present in many individuals, most TCR sequences turned up only very rarely across donors. A few of the identified cytomegalovirus-associated TCR beta chains were confirmed in vitro to be specific for cytomegalovirus antigens. A later analysis had no HLA typing for the validation cohort, so co-occurrence there was scored across all 130 or so repertoires. It was suggested by the authors that the approach could potentially be generalized to other disease states and immunological phenotypes. Subsequent analysis determined that TCRs grouped into clusters in the first cohort also showed a tendency toward co-occurrence across the roughly 130 validation repertoires, and 94% of cluster scores exceeded 0. A total of roughly 160 TCR beta chains were listed by the study as associated with cytomegalovirus.

CDR1 and CDR2 are read off the germline V gene as MGHRA and YSYEKL. The germline ends are 14 bases apart after V is trimmed by 4 bases and J by 3 bases. Reading from cysteine to phenylalanine, the CDR3 counts 15 amino acids. The DNA shown is the 45-base CDR3, in frame from base 1. The sample taken for sequencing was PBMCs. The TCR originated in a woman aged 18 to 35 in good health and CMV-seronegative. The rearrangement joined TRBV4-1 to TRBJ2-3, and TRBD2 may be the D gene, going by 6 matching bases. CDR3 loop: CASSLKAGRTDTQYF. The bases are TGCGCCAGCAGCCTAAAGGCAGGGAGGACAGATACGCAGTATTTT.